This T cell receptor (beta chain) was sequenced during a study of cytomegalovirus exposure and HLA in healthy donors. Germline V gene sequence: CDR1 SGHNT, CDR2 YYREEE (reference sequence). CDR3 length equals 13 residues. The PCR used 60 Vbeta and 13 Jbeta primers. As processed by the authors: In a later analysis, 70 million to 80 million unique TCR beta chains included roughly 11 million shared by two or more donors. The assay was immunoSEQ multiplex PCR, and TCRdb's table has in-frame clones only and misses some. The V and J calls and the clone size are those of that table, but D and trimming were determined from the DNA. This table has tens of thousands of clones, roughly 78% appearing once.

The sequence was collected from a man aged 40-49 years in good health and CMV-seronegative. Specimen: PBMCs. The chain combines TRBV5-4 with TRBJ2-5; a possible D gene is TRBD2 (7 bases). The J call may be incorrect, as the DNA end agrees better with TRBJ2-7. CDR3 amino acids: CASSSGGLYEQYF. The CDR3 nucleotides read TGTGCCAGCAGTTCGGGGGGCCTCTACGAGCAGTACTTC.